This record concerns one T cell receptor beta chain sequence. This entry is derived from a study of blood T cell repertoires in COVID-19. Authors' methods: How many nucleated cells were present was estimated from reference gene primer amplification. Method: immunoSEQ multiplex PCR; TCRdb's copy keeps in-frame clones and lacks some. D and trimming were read from the DNA, whereas the V and J calls and clone size are those reported in that table. This table holds 300,000 to 350,000 clones, around 88% found once. Germline loops: CDR1 SGHKS, CDR2 YYEKEE (reference sequence). The length of the CDR3 is 17 residues. The V and J ends lost 0 bases and 0 bases respectively, with 13 bases between them.

Sequencing input: peripheral blood. The TCR was taken from a man aged 25 to 45 with active or convalescent COVID-19. This chain connects TRBV5-5 to TRBJ1-5; maybe TRBD1 (6 bases). CDR3 nucleotide sequence: TGTGCCAGCAGCTTGGGTAACAGGGCAACTAGCAATCAGCCCCAGCATTTT. Translated, it gives CASSLGNRATSNQPQHF.